These 23 T cell receptor beta chains originate from one sample sequenced in a study of T cell responses to AZD1222 COVID-19 vaccine. Some clones are missing from TCRdb's copy, which holds only in-frame ones; the method was immunoSEQ multiplex PCR. The table shows approximately 140,000 clones, with 94% occurring only once. The sample in question was peripheral blood, obtained on day 0 of AZD1222 vaccination. Source of these receptors: an adult in good health.

This sequence joins TRBV25-1 and TRBJ1-2; D is possibly TRBD1 (5 bases). The germline CDR1 and CDR2 sequences are MGHDK and SYGVNS. The CDR3 sequence is 14 residues long. Trimming removed 5 bases from V and 5 bases from J, with 15 bases in between. Here the CDR3 reads CASSTAMGEYGYTF. CDR3 sequence (DNA): TGTGCCAGCAGTACGGCGATGGGGGAGTATGGCTACACCTTC.

CDR3 sequence reads: CASSEAGRLSYEQYV. The CDR3 DNA reads as TGTGCCAGCAGTGAAGCGGGTCGTTTATCCTACGAGCAGTACGTC. The chain carries TRBV6-1 and TRBJ2-7; no definite D call. The CDR3 length is 15 residues. CDR1 is MNHNS, CDR2 SASEGT, per germline. With 0 bases removed from V and 1 base from J, the gap between germline ends came to 10 bases.

The rearrangement uses TRBV18 and TRBJ1-1; D unresolved. Germline CDR1 is KGHSH and CDR2 is LQKENI. The CDR3 is made up of 13 amino acids. The V and J ends lost 3 bases and 4 bases respectively, with 9 bases between them. The CDR3 sequence is CASSPDPGTEAFF. CDR3 sequence (DNA): TGTGCCAGCTCACCGGATCCGGGCACTGAAGCTTTCTTT.

This chain links TRBV7-2 with TRBJ1-2; D may be TRBD1 (6 bases). This CDR3 has 13 amino acids. Germline CDR1 and CDR2: SGHTA and FQGNSA. The V end lost 2 bases, the J end lost 6 bases, and 10 bases lay between the germline ends. The CDR3 DNA reads as TGTGCCAGCAGCTTACGGCAGGGGCATGGCTACACCTTC. This translates into CASSLRQGHGYTF.

V is TRBV3-1 (or the pseudogene TRBV3-2) and J is TRBJ1-5; no clear D gene. CDR1 is LGHDT and CDR2 is YNNKEL in the germline V gene (reference sequence). This CDR3 is built from 12 residues. The germline V and J ends were trimmed by 2 bases and 4 bases, with 3 bases remaining between them. CDR3 in amino acids: CASSQPNQPQHF. The CDR3 nucleotides read TGTGCCAGCAGCCAACCAAATCAGCCCCAGCATTTT.

The chain couples TRBV12-3 or TRBV12-4 to TRBJ1-2; unclear D gene. This CDR3 is 12 amino acids long. Trimming pared 8 bases from V and 7 bases from J, leaving 14 bases between. The CDR3 reads CASGAPYRGYTF. CDR3 nucleotides: TGTGCCAGCGGAGCCCCTTATCGTGGCTACACCTTC.

This chain links TRBV15 with TRBJ2-1, with 12 bases that match TRBD2. Germline assignment: CDR1 LNHNV and CDR2 YYDKDF (reference sequence). The CDR3 contains 18 residues. The junction had 11 bases not matched to a gene; V was cut back by 1 base and J by 7 bases. The CDR3 nucleotides read TGTGCCACCAGCAGAGTAATCCTAGCGGGAGGGCAACCTAATGAGCAGTTCTTC. Protein: CATSRVILAGGQPNEQFF.

V and J are TRBV9 and TRBJ2-1, with D perhaps TRBD1 (6 bases). CDR3 length equals 12 residues. CDR1 is SGDLS, CDR2 YYNGEE, per germline. The V and J ends lost 0 bases and 10 bases respectively, with 8 bases between them. CDR3 in DNA: TGTGCCAGCAGCGTAGCTAGGGGGGAGCAGTTCTTC. Translation gives CASSVARGEQFF.

This clone was recorded only once. The V call is TRBV9, the J call TRBJ1-2; D remains ambiguous. Trimming left V 3 bases short and J 1 base short, with 1 base between. Germline CDR1 and CDR2: SGDLS and YYNGEE. CDR3 length: 11 residues. The CDR3 coding sequence is TGTGCCAGCAGCGATAACTATGGCTACACCTTC. Amino acids: CASSDNYGYTF.

This clone was seen just once. V and J are TRBV5-8 and TRBJ1-4, with D perhaps matching TRBD1 (5 bases). V gave up 7 bases and J gave up 8 bases, with 15 bases separating them. Looked up from germline, CDR1 is SGHTS and CDR2 is YDEGEE. CDR3 length: 13 residues. The CDR3 reads CASSKNRQEKLFF. The DNA of the CDR3 is TGTGCCAGCTCCAAGAACAGGCAGGAAAAACTGTTTTTT.

J is TRBJ2-1 and V is TRBV12-3 or TRBV12-4, with D uncertain. This CDR3 comprises 12 residues. V shed 6 bases and J shed 8 bases, with 11 bases lying between them. The CDR3 here is CASSPGGDEQFF. The CDR3 DNA sequence: TGTGCCAGCAGCCCTGGCGGCGATGAGCAGTTCTTC.

The CDR3: CASSQVAGAKGYTF. In DNA, the CDR3 is TGTGCCAGCAGCCAAGTAGCAGGGGCGAAAGGCTACACCTTC. The genes are TRBV3-1 (or the pseudogene TRBV3-2) and TRBJ1-2; D is perhaps TRBD1 (6 bases). V lost 1 base to trimming and J lost 8 bases, with 14 bases between them. Germline V lookup: CDR1 LGHDT, CDR2 YNNKEL (reference sequence). The CDR3 totals 14 residues.

As DNA, the CDR3 is TGCGCCAGCAGTCTTTTGGGACAGGGGTATGAAAAACTGTTTTTT. This encodes CASSLLGQGYEKLFF. This chain joins TRBV4-1 and TRBJ1-4; 10 nucleotides align to TRBD1. Germline V gene lookup returns CDR1 MGHRA and CDR2 YSYEKL. The J segment lost 6 bases and the V segment lost 6 bases, leaving 7 bases of the junction unmatched. The CDR3 extends over 15 amino acids.

J is TRBJ1-2 and V is TRBV28, with a weak D call TRBD1 (6 bases). Germline CDR1 is MDHEN and CDR2 is SYDVKM. The CDR3 has 12 residues. The V end was cut by 7 bases, the J end by 2 bases, with 8 bases between. The CDR3 protein is CASTGTNYGYTF. Written as DNA, the CDR3 is TGTGCCAGCACCGGGACAAACTATGGCTACACCTTC.

The rearrangement joins TRBV19 to TRBJ2-3, with no clear D. CDR1 and CDR2 (germline): LNHDA, SQIVND (reference sequence). The V and J ends lost 3 bases and 2 bases respectively, with 6 bases between them. The CDR3 length is 13 residues. The CDR3 spells CASSIANTDTQYF. CDR3 sequence (DNA): TGTGCCAGTAGTATCGCTAACACAGATACGCAGTATTTT.

This chain uses TRBV29-1 with TRBJ2-1; D not resolved. The CDR3 length is 10 residues. The V and J ends lost 4 bases and 10 bases respectively, with 8 bases between them. Germline V lookup: CDR1 SQVTM, CDR2 ANQGSEA. As DNA, the CDR3 is TGCAGCGTTGTACAGCCCGAGCAGTTCTTC. Amino acid sequence: CSVVQPEQFF.

The chain links TRBV7-7 to TRBJ2-3, with D possibly matching TRBD2 (7 bases). The CDR3 is made up of 16 amino acids. Trimming took 4 bases from V and 4 from J, leaving 18 bases between them. Germline V CDR1 and CDR2: SSHAT, FNYEAQ (reference sequence). CDR3 DNA sequence: TGTGCCAGCAGCTCCGGAGCGGGACAAGCGGCAGATACGCAGTATTTT. Protein product: CASSSGAGQAADTQYF.

This clone was detected only once. The chain couples TRBV6-5 to TRBJ1-1, with D tentatively TRBD1 (5 bases). This CDR3 spans 12 amino acids. Per the germline V gene, CDR1 is MNHEY and CDR2 is SVGAGI. The germline V and J ends were trimmed by 4 bases and 9 bases, with 12 bases remaining between them. As DNA, the CDR3 is TGTGCCAGCAGTTCAAGCGAGGGGAAAGCTTTCTTT. Amino acid sequence: CASSSSEGKAFF.

The rearrangement joins TRBV6-2 or TRBV6-3 to TRBJ2-2, with D maybe TRBD2 (5 bases). The V gene's germline CDR1 is MNHEY and CDR2 SVGEGT. Trimming removed 5 bases at V and 0 bases at J, with 16 bases between. CDR3 length: 17 amino acids. The CDR3 DNA is TGTGCCAGCAGTGACCCCGGGGTTGCGGCGAACACCGGGGAGCTGTTTTTT. Its translation is CASSDPGVAANTGELFF.

The chain employs TRBV11-3 and TRBJ2-2; D unresolved. This CDR3 is built from 14 residues. Trimming removed 4 bases at V and 2 bases at J, with 8 bases between. From germline, CDR1 is SGHNT and CDR2 YENEEA. CDR3 nucleotide sequence: TGTGCCAGCAGCTCGAGGAGTAACACCGGGGAGCTGTTTTTT. This codes for CASSSRSNTGELFF.

The chain uses TRBV5-5 and TRBJ2-7; tentative D call: TRBD1 (5 bases). The CDR3 has 13 residues. CDR1 and CDR2 from the germline V gene are SGHKS and YYEKEE (reference sequence). V dropped 4 bases and J dropped 6 bases, with 14 bases sitting between them. The CDR3 sequence: CASSEIARAEQYV. The CDR3 DNA reads TGTGCCAGCAGCGAAATAGCCAGGGCCGAGCAGTACGTC.

This chain joins TRBV4-2 and TRBJ2-5; D call uncertain. V was shortened by 7 bases and J by 1 base, with 16 bases between the two germline ends. The CDR3 totals 15 residues. From germline, CDR1 is LGHNA and CDR2 YNFKEQ. As DNA, the CDR3 is TGTGCCAGCAAAGGCAACCCAGGCACCCAAGAGACCCAGTACTTC. This translates into CASKGNPGTQETQYF.

The count of this clone is one. The chain uses TRBV6-5 and TRBJ2-3; TRBD2 is a possible D gene (5 bases). The CDR3 length is 14 residues. The germline CDR1 and CDR2 sequences are MNHEY and SVGAGI. V was cut by 2 bases and J by 2 bases, with 8 bases left in between. The chain's CDR3 is CASSYAGNTDTQYF. The CDR3, as DNA: TGTGCCAGCAGTTACGCGGGTAACACAGATACGCAGTATTTT.